This passage covers 3 T cell receptor beta chains from one sample sequenced in a study of T cells after posttransplantation cyclophosphamide. TCRdb's copy holds only in-frame clones and misses some; the assay was immunoSEQ multiplex PCR. Here the sample spans about 11,000 clones, about 95% being singletons. Sequences were obtained from naive CD8+ T cells sorted from PBMCs. The receptors originated from a man aged 25-45 years in good health and a related stem cell transplant donor.

About this clone itself: The same CDR3 also results from other DNA sequences found in this sample. This chain uses TRBV27 with TRBJ1-1; D gene uncertain. The CDR3 covers 13 residues. With 5 bases removed from V and 5 bases from J, the gap between germline ends came to 12 bases. The germline CDR1 and CDR2 sequences are MNHEY and SMNVEV (reference sequence). CDR3 nucleotide sequence: TGTGCCAGCAGTGCCCCTCGGGGAACTGAAGCTTTCTTT. This encodes CASSAPRGTEAFF.

The chain recombines TRBV4-3 with TRBJ1-1; tentative D call: TRBD1 (5 bases). V shed 5 bases and J shed 5 bases, with 6 bases lying between them. The germline V gene has CDR1 LGHNA and CDR2 YSLEER. CDR3 length: 11 amino acids. The CDR3 coding sequence is TGCGCCAGCAGCTCAGGGACTGAAGCTTTCTTT. It encodes CASSSGTEAFF.

This rearrangement joins TRBV5-1 to TRBJ2-7, with D uncertain. The CDR3 consists of 13 residues. Per the germline V gene, CDR1 is SGHRS and CDR2 is YFSETQ. The germline V and J ends were trimmed by 0 bases and 6 bases, with 10 bases remaining between them. The CDR3 reads CASSLDSSPEQYF. The CDR3 DNA follows: TGCGCCAGCAGCTTGGACAGCTCCCCCGAGCAGTACTTC.